This T cell receptor beta chain was documented in a study of CD8 T cells in Susac syndrome. It was with random hexamers that about 0.45 to 1 ug RNA was reverse transcribed. The immunoSEQ assay covered 54 Vbeta and 13 Jbeta segments for CDR3. TCRdb fed the immunoSEQ multiplex PCR reads into MiXCR, producing one record per CDR3 protein. The profile shows about 120,000 distinct CDR3 sequences, less than 95% of them singletons. Sequencing of TCR beta, carried out with a high-throughput approach, was applied to CD8+ and CD4+ T cells from the blood. CDR3 length: 11 residues. Germline CDR1 SQVTM, CDR2 ANQGSEA. The germline V and J ends were trimmed by 1 base and 8 bases, with 6 bases remaining between them. This clonotype has only one observation.

The gene calls are TRBV29-1 and TRBJ2-1, with D unresolved. The sequence came from a human donor in good health. The specimen was CD8+ T cells from PBMCs. CDR3: CSVEVWDEQFF. The CDR3 coding sequence is TGCAGCGTTGAAGTCTGGGATGAGCAGTTCTTC.